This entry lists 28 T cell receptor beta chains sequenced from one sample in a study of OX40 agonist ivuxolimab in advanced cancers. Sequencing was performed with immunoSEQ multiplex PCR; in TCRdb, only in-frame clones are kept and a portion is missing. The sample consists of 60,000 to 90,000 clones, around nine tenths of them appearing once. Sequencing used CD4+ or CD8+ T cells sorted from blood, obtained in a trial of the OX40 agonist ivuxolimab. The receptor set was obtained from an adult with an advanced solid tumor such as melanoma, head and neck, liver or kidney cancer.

The CDR3 region has the DNA TGCAGCGTTCGGCGATCCGGGGGGGAGCTGTTTTTT. Protein sequence: CSVRRSGGELFF. The chain recombines TRBV29-1 with TRBJ2-2, with D hard to call. V was clipped by 5 bases and J by 8 bases, with 12 bases between them. Germline assignment: CDR1 SQVTM and CDR2 ANQGSEA. This CDR3 has 12 residues.

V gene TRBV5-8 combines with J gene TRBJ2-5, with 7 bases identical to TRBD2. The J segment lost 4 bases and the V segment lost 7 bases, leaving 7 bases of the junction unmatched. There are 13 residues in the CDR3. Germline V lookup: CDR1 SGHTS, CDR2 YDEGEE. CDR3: CASDELARETQYF. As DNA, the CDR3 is TGTGCCAGCGATGAACTAGCGAGAGAGACCCAGTACTTC.

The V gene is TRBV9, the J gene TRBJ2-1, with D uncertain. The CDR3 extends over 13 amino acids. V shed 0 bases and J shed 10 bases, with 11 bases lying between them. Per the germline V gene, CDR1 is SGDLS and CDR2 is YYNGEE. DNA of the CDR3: TGTGCCAGCAGCGTAGGGACCGGGCTCGAGCAGTTCTTC. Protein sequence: CASSVGTGLEQFF.

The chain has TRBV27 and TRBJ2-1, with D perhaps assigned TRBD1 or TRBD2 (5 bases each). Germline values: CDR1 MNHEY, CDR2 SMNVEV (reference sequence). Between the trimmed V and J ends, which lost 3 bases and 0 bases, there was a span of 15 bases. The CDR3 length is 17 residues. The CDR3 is CASSFYSGRSSYNEQFF. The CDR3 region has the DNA TGTGCCAGCAGTTTTTATTCGGGGCGCAGCTCCTACAATGAGCAGTTCTTC.

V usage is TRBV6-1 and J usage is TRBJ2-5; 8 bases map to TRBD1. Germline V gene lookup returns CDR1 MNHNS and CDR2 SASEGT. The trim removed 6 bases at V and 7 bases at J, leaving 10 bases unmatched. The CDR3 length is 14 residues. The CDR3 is CASRLTGVSATQYF. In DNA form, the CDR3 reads TGTGCCAGCAGATTGACAGGGGTATCGGCGACCCAGTACTTC.

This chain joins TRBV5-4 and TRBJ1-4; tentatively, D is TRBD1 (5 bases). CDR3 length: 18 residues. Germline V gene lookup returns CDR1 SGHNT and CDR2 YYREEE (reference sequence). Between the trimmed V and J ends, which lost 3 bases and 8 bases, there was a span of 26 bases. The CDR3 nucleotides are TGTGCCAGCAGCTCACGCCGGGACGGCAATTTGGGGAGCGAAAAACTGTTTTTT. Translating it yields CASSSRRDGNLGSEKLFF.

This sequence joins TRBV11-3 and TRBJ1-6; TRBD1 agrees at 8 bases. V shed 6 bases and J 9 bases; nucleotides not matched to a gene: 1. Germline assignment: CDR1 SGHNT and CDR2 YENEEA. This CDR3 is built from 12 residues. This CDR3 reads CASRDRVSPLHF. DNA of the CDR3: TGTGCCAGCAGGGACAGGGTTTCACCCCTCCACTTT.

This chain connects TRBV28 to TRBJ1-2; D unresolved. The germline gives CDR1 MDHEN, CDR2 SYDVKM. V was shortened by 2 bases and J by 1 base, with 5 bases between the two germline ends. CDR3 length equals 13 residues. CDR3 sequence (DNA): TGTGCCAGCAGTTTAGCACATAACTATGGCTACACCTTC. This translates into CASSLAHNYGYTF.

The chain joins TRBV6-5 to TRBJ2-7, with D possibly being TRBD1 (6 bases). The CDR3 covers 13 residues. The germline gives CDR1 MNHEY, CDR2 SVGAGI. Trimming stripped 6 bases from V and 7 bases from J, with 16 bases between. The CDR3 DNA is TGTGCCAGCAGGCCCGGGACATCTGGGGAGCAGTACTTC. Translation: CASRPGTSGEQYF.

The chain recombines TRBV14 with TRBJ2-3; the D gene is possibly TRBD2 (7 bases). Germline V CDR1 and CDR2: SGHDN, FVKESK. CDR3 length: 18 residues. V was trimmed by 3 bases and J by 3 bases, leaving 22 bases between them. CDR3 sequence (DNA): TGTGCCAGCAGCCATGACCTGGGGGGGCCTGGTTGGACAGATACGCAGTATTTT. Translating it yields CASSHDLGGPGWTDTQYF.

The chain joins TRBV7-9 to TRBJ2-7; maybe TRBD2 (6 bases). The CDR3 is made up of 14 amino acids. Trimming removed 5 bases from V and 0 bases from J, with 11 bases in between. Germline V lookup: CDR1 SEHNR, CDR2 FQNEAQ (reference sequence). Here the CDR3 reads CASSRGGSSYEQYF. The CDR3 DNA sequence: TGTGCCAGCAGCCGGGGAGGTAGCTCCTACGAGCAGTACTTC.

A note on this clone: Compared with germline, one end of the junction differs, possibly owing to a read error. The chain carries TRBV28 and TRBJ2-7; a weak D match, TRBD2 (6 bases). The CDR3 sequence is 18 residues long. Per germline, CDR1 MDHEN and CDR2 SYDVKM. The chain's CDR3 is CASSLTYTRGRDSNEQYF. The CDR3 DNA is TGTGCCAGCAGTTTAACTTACACCCGAGGACGGGACTCCAACGAGCAGTACTTC.

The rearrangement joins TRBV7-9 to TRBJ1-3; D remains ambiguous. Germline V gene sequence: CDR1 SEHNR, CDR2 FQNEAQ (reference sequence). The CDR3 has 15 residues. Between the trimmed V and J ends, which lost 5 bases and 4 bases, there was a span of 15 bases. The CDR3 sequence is CASSLPPRLGNTIYF. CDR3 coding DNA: TGTGCCAGCAGCCTCCCCCCGCGGTTGGGAAACACCATATATTTT.

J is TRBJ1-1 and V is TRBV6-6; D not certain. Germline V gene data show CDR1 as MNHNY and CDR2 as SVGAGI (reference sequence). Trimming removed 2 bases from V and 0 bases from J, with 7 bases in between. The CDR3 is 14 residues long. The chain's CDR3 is CASSYGVMNTEAFF. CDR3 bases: TGTGCCAGCAGTTACGGAGTCATGAACACTGAAGCTTTCTTT.

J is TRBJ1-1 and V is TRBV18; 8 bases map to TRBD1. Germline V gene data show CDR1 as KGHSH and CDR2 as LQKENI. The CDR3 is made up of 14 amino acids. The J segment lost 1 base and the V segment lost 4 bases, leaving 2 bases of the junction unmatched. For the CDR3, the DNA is TGTGCCAGCTCACGACAGGGGACGAACACTGAAGCTTTCTTT. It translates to CASSRQGTNTEAFF.

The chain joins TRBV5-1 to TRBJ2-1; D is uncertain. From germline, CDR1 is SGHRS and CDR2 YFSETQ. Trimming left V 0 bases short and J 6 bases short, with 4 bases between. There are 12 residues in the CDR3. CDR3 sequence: CASSLVSNEQFF. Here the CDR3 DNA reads TGCGCCAGCAGCTTGGTATCCAATGAGCAGTTCTTC.

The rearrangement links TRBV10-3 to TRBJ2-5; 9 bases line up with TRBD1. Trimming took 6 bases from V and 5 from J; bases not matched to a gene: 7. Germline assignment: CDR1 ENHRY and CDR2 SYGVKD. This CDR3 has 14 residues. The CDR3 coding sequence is TGTGCCATCAGCCCGGGACAGGGCGTTGAGACCCAGTACTTC. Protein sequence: CAISPGQGVETQYF.

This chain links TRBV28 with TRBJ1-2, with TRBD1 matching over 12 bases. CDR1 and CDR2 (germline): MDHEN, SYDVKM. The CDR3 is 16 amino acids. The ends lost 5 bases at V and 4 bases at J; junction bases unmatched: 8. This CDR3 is CASSRGTGGAGYGYTF. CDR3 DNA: TGTGCCAGCAGTCGGGGGACAGGGGGCGCGGGCTATGGCTACACCTTC.

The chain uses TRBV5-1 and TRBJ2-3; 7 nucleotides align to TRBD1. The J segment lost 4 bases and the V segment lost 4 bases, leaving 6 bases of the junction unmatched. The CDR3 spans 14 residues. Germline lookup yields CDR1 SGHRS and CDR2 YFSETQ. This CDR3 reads CASSTQGVADTQYF. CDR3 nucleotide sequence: TGCGCCAGCAGCACTCAGGGGGTGGCAGATACGCAGTATTTT.

The DNA of the CDR3 is TGTGCCAGCCCAAGCTCCTACAATGAGCAGTTCTTC. The encoded protein is CASPSSYNEQFF. The chain carries TRBV5-8 and TRBJ2-1; D is unresolved. CDR1 is SGHTS, CDR2 YDEGEE, per germline. This CDR3 spans 12 amino acids. Trimming left V 7 bases short and J 0 bases short, with 5 bases between.

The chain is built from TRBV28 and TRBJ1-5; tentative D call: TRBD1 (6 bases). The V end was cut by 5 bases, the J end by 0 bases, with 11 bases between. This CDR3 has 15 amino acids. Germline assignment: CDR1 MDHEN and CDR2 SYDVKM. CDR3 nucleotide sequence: TGTGCCAGCAGTGGGGACATTTATAGCAATCAGCCCCAGCATTTT. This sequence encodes CASSGDIYSNQPQHF.

CDR3 region: CASSRQGSIAYEQYF. In DNA, the CDR3 is TGTGCCAGCAGCCGACAGGGAAGTATCGCCTACGAGCAGTACTTC. The chain employs TRBV6-5 and TRBJ2-7, with TRBD1 matching 7 bases. The germline V gene encodes CDR1 MNHEY and CDR2 SVGAGI. This CDR3 contains 15 residues. The V and J ends lost 6 bases and 2 bases, in that order; junction bases with no gene match: 10.

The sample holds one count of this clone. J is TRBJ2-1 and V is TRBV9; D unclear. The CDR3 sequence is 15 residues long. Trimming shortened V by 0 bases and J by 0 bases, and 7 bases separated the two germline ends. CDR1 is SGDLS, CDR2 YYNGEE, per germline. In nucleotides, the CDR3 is TGTGCCAGCAGCGTAGGTGATGTCTCCTACAATGAGCAGTTCTTC. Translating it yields CASSVGDVSYNEQFF.

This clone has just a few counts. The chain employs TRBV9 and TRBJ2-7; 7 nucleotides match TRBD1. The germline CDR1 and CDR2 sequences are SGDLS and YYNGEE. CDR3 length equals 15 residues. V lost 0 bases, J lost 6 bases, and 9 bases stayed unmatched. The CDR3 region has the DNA TGTGCCAGCAGCGTAGTACAACAGGGGTCGGCCGAGCAGTACTTC. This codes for CASSVVQQGSAEQYF.

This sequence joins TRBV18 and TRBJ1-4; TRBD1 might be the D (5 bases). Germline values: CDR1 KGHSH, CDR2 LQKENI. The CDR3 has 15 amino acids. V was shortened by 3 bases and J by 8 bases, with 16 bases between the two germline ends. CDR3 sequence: CASSPSGFPGEKLFF. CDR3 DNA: TGTGCCAGCTCACCGTCAGGGTTCCCGGGGGAAAAACTGTTTTTT.

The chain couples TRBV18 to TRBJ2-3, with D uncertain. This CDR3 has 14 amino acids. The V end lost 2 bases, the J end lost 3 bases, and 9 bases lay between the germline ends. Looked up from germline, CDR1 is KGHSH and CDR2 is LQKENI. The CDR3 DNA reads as TGTGCCAGCTCACCATCGGAGCAGACAGATACGCAGTATTTT. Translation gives CASSPSEQTDTQYF. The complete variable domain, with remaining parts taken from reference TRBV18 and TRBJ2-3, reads NAGVMQNPRHLVRRRGQEARLRCSPMKGHSHVYWYRQLPEEGLKFMVYLQKENIIDESGMPKERFSAEFPKEGPSILRIQQVVRGDSAAYFCASSPSEQTDTQYFGPGTRLTVL.

CDR3 amino acids: CASRQGTTGELFF. CDR3 DNA: TGTGCCAGCAGACAGGGGACCACCGGGGAGCTGTTTTTT. The chain uses TRBV28 and TRBJ2-2; 7 bases map to TRBD1. J lost 4 bases, V lost 6 bases, and 2 bases had no gene match. CDR1 MDHEN and CDR2 SYDVKM come from the germline V gene. This CDR3 is 13 amino acids long.

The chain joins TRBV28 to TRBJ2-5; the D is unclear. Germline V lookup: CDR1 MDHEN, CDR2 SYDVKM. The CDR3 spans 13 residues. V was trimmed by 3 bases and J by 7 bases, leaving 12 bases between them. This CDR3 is CASSLILKGTQYF. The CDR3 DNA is TGTGCCAGCAGTTTGATTCTAAAGGGGACCCAGTACTTC.